This TCR beta chain was recovered during a study of blood T cell repertoires in COVID-19. Clones were read by immunoSEQ multiplex PCR, and TCRdb kept only the in-frame ones, dropping some. The data hold around 260,000 clones, with around 86% observed a single time. The ends were cut back, 4 bases at V and 5 bases at J, with 17 bases in the middle. The germline V gene encodes CDR1 MNHEY and CDR2 SVGAGI. The CDR3 has 15 residues. This clonotype was obtained from a human donor in a cohort sampled during active COVID-19. The sample was peripheral blood. The rearrangement joins TRBV6-5 to TRBJ1-2, with D possibly matching TRBD1 (6 bases). The CDR3 coding sequence is TGTGCCAGCAGTTTCCGGGACACAGGGCCATATGGCTACACCTTC. Translating gives CASSFRDTGPYGYTF.